One sample yielded the 30 T cell receptor beta chains listed below, sequenced in a study of OX40 agonist ivuxolimab in advanced cancers. The data were produced by immunoSEQ multiplex PCR, yet TCRdb's version contains in-frame clones alone and is incomplete. The table shows roughly 87,000 clones, with over 80% occurring only once. Material: CD4+ or CD8+ T cells sorted from blood, obtained in a trial of the OX40 agonist ivuxolimab. The receptors were sampled from an adult with an advanced solid tumor such as melanoma, head and neck, liver or kidney cancer.

This clone appeared a single time. The chain has TRBV6-5 and TRBJ1-2; 7 bases are shared with TRBD1. CDR1 MNHEY and CDR2 SVGAGI come from the germline V gene. Trimming removed 5 bases from V and 2 bases from J; junction bases left unmatched: 8. The CDR3 covers 15 residues. This chain's CDR3 is CASSPPETGNYGYTF. The CDR3 nucleotides are TGTGCCAGCAGTCCACCCGAGACAGGGAACTATGGCTACACCTTC.

The chain uses TRBV19 and TRBJ2-2; D unresolved. CDR1 and CDR2 (germline): LNHDA, SQIVND (reference sequence). The CDR3 runs to 13 residues. V lost 5 bases, J lost 6 bases, and 10 bases lay in between. The CDR3 protein is CASSASRAGELFF. The CDR3 bases are TGTGCCAGTAGTGCCAGTAGGGCCGGGGAGCTGTTTTTT.

About this clone itself: The junction differs from germline at one of its ends, possibly a read error. V gene TRBV6-5 combines with J gene TRBJ2-3; TRBD2 agrees at 9 bases. Germline V gene lookup returns CDR1 MNHEY and CDR2 SVGAGI. This CDR3 contains 16 residues. In nucleotides, the CDR3 is TGTGCCAGCAGTTCGGCGGGACTAGCCGCCACATATACGCAGTATTTT. The encoded protein is CASSSAGLAATYTQYF.

The J gene is TRBJ1-5, the V gene TRBV7-2, with D possibly TRBD1 on 5 matching bases. CDR1 and CDR2 from the germline V gene are SGHTA and FQGNSA. The ends were cut back, 6 bases at V and 5 bases at J, with 14 bases in the middle. This CDR3 spans 14 amino acids. CDR3 bases: TGTGCCAGCAGTTCAGGGTGGGGGTATCAGCCCCAGCATTTT. Amino acids: CASSSGWGYQPQHF.

The chain uses TRBV7-9 and TRBJ2-5, with 7 bases identical to TRBD1. The trim removed 5 bases at V and 11 bases at J, leaving 8 bases unmatched. The CDR3 is 12 residues long. Looked up from germline, CDR1 is SEHNR and CDR2 is FQNEAQ (reference sequence). Here the CDR3 DNA reads TGTGCCAGCAGCACAGGGGTTGGGGAGCAGTACTTC. Residues: CASSTGVGEQYF.

The chain couples TRBV6-5 to TRBJ1-5; the match to TRBD1 covers 8 bases. Per the germline V gene, CDR1 is MNHEY and CDR2 is SVGAGI. CDR3 size: 14 residues. V shed 5 bases and J 7 bases; nucleotides not matched to a gene: 7. The CDR3 coding sequence is TGTGCCAGCAGTCAGGGGGCATCCGGGCAGCCCCAGCATTTT. This encodes CASSQGASGQPQHF.

The CDR3: CASSLVVSGANVLTF. In DNA, the CDR3 is TGTGCCAGCAGCTTAGTGGTCTCTGGGGCCAACGTCCTGACTTTC. This chain links TRBV13 with TRBJ2-6; D not certain. There are 15 residues in the CDR3. Trimming removed 1 base at V and 0 bases at J, with 4 bases between. CDR1 and CDR2 (germline): PRHDT, FYEKMQ (reference sequence).

The rearrangement joins TRBV5-1 to TRBJ2-5; D not certain. V was trimmed by 7 bases and J by 5 bases, leaving 6 bases between them. CDR1 is SGHRS and CDR2 is YFSETQ in the germline V gene. This CDR3 contains 10 residues. The CDR3 DNA sequence: TGCGCCAGCGCGGAGGAGACCCAGTACTTC. Amino acid sequence: CASAEETQYF.

CDR3 bases: TGTGCCAGTAGGAACAGGGAGGACTCCTACAATGAGCAGTTCTTC. This sequence encodes CASRNREDSYNEQFF. The chain couples TRBV19 to TRBJ2-1; D possibly matches TRBD1 or TRBD2 (6 bases each). This CDR3 region has 15 residues. V lost 6 bases, J lost 0 bases, and 12 bases lay in between. Per the germline V gene, CDR1 is LNHDA and CDR2 is SQIVND (reference sequence).

This clone was detected once. The rearrangement links TRBV4-2 to TRBJ2-2; D is possibly TRBD2 (5 bases). Germline lookup yields CDR1 LGHNA and CDR2 YNFKEQ. This CDR3 region has 12 residues. Trimming stripped 4 bases from V and 8 bases from J, with 8 bases between. The DNA for the CDR3 is TGTGCCAGCAGCCCCCCGGGGGGGGAGCTGTTTTTT. Protein sequence: CASSPPGGELFF.

The chain has TRBV7-9 and TRBJ2-3; D possibly corresponds to TRBD1 (5 bases). Trimming removed 4 bases from V and 2 bases from J, with 16 bases in between. Per germline, CDR1 SEHNR and CDR2 FQNEAQ (reference sequence). The CDR3 spans 16 residues. In DNA form, the CDR3 reads TGTGCCAGCAGCTCAAATGAGTGGGGCCCCACAGATACGCAGTATTTT. Its translation is CASSSNEWGPTDTQYF.

The chain joins TRBV5-1 to TRBJ2-7; a weak D match, TRBD1 (5 bases). Between the trimmed V and J ends, which lost 1 base and 4 bases, there was a span of 12 bases. The CDR3 is 14 amino acids. Germline assignment: CDR1 SGHRS and CDR2 YFSETQ. The CDR3 DNA sequence: TGCGCCAGCAGCTTGACACAGGCGTTTTACGAGCAGTACTTC. Amino acids: CASSLTQAFYEQYF.

The gene calls are TRBV11-3 and TRBJ2-1, with D possibly TRBD1 on 6 matching bases. This CDR3 comprises 14 residues. The germline V and J ends were trimmed by 5 bases and 4 bases, with 12 bases remaining between them. CDR1 is SGHNT, CDR2 YENEEA, per germline. CDR3 in DNA: TGTGCCAGCAGCATAGCAGGGGCGTACAATGAGCAGTTCTTC. Amino acids: CASSIAGAYNEQFF.

The chain joins TRBV14 to TRBJ1-1; no clear D. The CDR3 contains 15 residues. Germline CDR1 reads SGHDN; CDR2 reads FVKESK. V was cut by 3 bases and J by 5 bases, with 16 bases left in between. The CDR3 region has the DNA TGTGCCAGCAGCCAGGCAACACCCTCTTGGACTGAAGCTTTCTTT. It encodes CASSQATPSWTEAFF. Full variable domain (remainder filled in from reference TRBV14 and TRBJ1-1): EAGVTQFPSHSVIEKGQTVTLRCDPISGHDNLYWYRRVMGKEIKFLLHFVKESKQDESGMPNNRFLAERTGGTYSTLKVQPAELEDSGVYFCASSQATPSWTEAFFGQGTRLTVV.

The DNA of the CDR3 is TGTGCCAGCAGCATAGGACAGGGGGCCACCTACGAGCAGTACTTC. Its translation is CASSIGQGATYEQYF. The chain joins TRBV5-4 to TRBJ2-7; 11 bases map to TRBD1. This CDR3 spans 15 amino acids. V shed 4 bases and J 2 bases; nucleotides not matched to a gene: 5. Germline V gene data show CDR1 as SGHNT and CDR2 as YYREEE (reference sequence). The full variable domain, with the rest looked up from reference TRBV5-4 and TRBJ2-7, is ETGVTQSPTHLIKTRGQQVTLRCSSQSGHNTVSWYQQALGQGPQFIFQYYREEENGRGNFPPRFSGLQFPNYSSELNVNALELDDSALYLCASSIGQGATYEQYFGPGTRLTVT.

As for this clone: One end of the junction does not line up with germline, which may come from a read error. The chain uses TRBV9 and TRBJ2-3; 7 bases match TRBD1. The CDR3 length is 17 residues. Germline assignment: CDR1 SGDLS and CDR2 YYNGEE. CDR3 sequence reads: CTSSVQKTGPSTDTQYF. In DNA, the CDR3 is TGTACCAGCAGCGTACAAAAGACAGGGCCAAGCACAGATACGCAGTATTTT.

The V and J genes are TRBV5-6 and TRBJ1-1; D call uncertain. The CDR3 covers 13 residues. The V end was cut by 0 bases, the J end by 1 base, with 4 bases between. The germline gives CDR1 SGHDT, CDR2 YYEEEE. The CDR3 DNA sequence: TGTGCCAGCAGCTTGGCAGGGAACACTGAAGCTTTCTTT. The encoded protein is CASSLAGNTEAFF.

J is TRBJ2-7 and V is TRBV13; no firm D call. Germline V gives CDR1 PRHDT, CDR2 FYEKMQ (reference sequence). This CDR3 comprises 13 residues. V lost 2 bases and J lost 1, with 6 bases in between. CDR3 nucleotides: TGTGCCAGCAGCTTACCCAATTCCTACGAGCAGTACTTC. As protein: CASSLPNSYEQYF.

The chain recombines TRBV19 with TRBJ2-7, with D possibly TRBD1 on 6 matching bases. The CDR3 loop spans 17 amino acids. Germline CDR1 and CDR2: LNHDA and SQIVND (reference sequence). Trimming stripped 4 bases from V and 2 bases from J, with 21 bases between. The CDR3 DNA reads TGTGCCAGTAGTACCCTTCTTGGGACACTACAGACCTACGAGCAGTACTTC. Its protein is CASSTLLGTLQTYEQYF.

The CDR3 bases are TGTGCCAGCTCACGCCTCGGGACCACCACCATGGGGGATGAGCAGTTCTTC. Translating gives CASSRLGTTTMGDEQFF. V and J are TRBV18 and TRBJ2-1, with D perhaps assigned TRBD1 or TRBD2 (5 bases each). The CDR3 is 17 amino acids. V dropped 4 bases and J dropped 8 bases, with 24 bases sitting between them. Germline-derived CDR1 and CDR2 are KGHSH and LQKENI.

The rearrangement joins TRBV5-1 to TRBJ1-5; D is ambiguous. The CDR3 is 13 residues long. V was pared by 0 bases and J by 4 bases, with 5 bases between. The germline CDR1 and CDR2 sequences are SGHRS and YFSETQ. The CDR3 DNA sequence: TGCGCCAGCAGCTTGGATGGGAATCAGCCCCAGCATTTT. Its translation: CASSLDGNQPQHF.

The V gene is TRBV11-2, the J gene TRBJ2-5, with 12 positions matching TRBD2. CDR1 and CDR2 (germline): SGHAT, FQNNGV. CDR3 length: 16 amino acids. V gave up 1 base and J gave up 3 bases; unmatched junction bases: 3. This CDR3 reads CASSLASSGGEETQYF. For the CDR3, the DNA is TGTGCCAGCAGCTTAGCATCTAGCGGGGGGGAAGAGACCCAGTACTTC.

This chain uses TRBV6-1 with TRBJ1-1; 7 positions match TRBD1. The CDR3 extends over 15 amino acids. With V trimmed by 6 bases and J by 3 bases, 10 bases remained unmatched. The V gene's germline CDR1 is MNHNS and CDR2 SASEGT. CDR3 sequence reads: CASSINRGWDTEAFF. CDR3 DNA: TGTGCCAGCAGCATTAACAGGGGTTGGGACACTGAAGCTTTCTTT.

The rearrangement joins TRBV18 to TRBJ1-6, with D perhaps matching TRBD1 (5 bases). With 0 bases removed from V and 6 bases from J, the gap between germline ends came to 6 bases. Germline V gene lookup returns CDR1 KGHSH and CDR2 LQKENI. This CDR3 contains 14 residues. CDR3 protein: CASSPPQGNSPLHF. The CDR3 coding sequence is TGTGCCAGCTCACCACCCCAGGGTAATTCACCCCTCCACTTT.

This chain uses TRBV2 with TRBJ2-3, with 13 bases aligning to TRBD2. The CDR3 has 15 residues. The V and J ends lost 8 bases and 0 bases, in that order; junction bases with no gene match: 2. CDR1 is SNHLY, CDR2 FYNNEI, per germline. Here the CDR3 reads CASGGLAGSTDTQYF. CDR3 coding DNA: TGTGCCAGCGGGGGACTAGCGGGGAGCACAGATACGCAGTATTTT.

V gene TRBV4-2 combines with J gene TRBJ2-7; the D is unclear. Per germline, CDR1 LGHNA and CDR2 YNFKEQ. There are 14 residues in the CDR3. Trimming removed 5 bases from V and 0 bases from J, with 11 bases in between. Here the CDR3 reads CASSSLLSSYEQYF. For the CDR3, the DNA is TGTGCCAGCAGCTCCCTCCTGAGCTCCTACGAGCAGTACTTC.

The rearrangement uses TRBV7-2 and TRBJ2-3; D may be TRBD2 (6 bases). V was cut by 2 bases and J by 4 bases, with 13 bases left in between. The CDR3 runs 15 residues. Per the germline V gene, CDR1 is SGHTA and CDR2 is FQGNSA. The CDR3 DNA follows: TGTGCCAGCAGCTTAACCGGGGGAGAAGCAGATACGCAGTATTTT. It specifies CASSLTGGEADTQYF.

The chain has TRBV9 and TRBJ2-1; TRBD2 aligns across 7 bases. V gave up 2 bases and J gave up 5 bases; unmatched junction bases: 7. Per the germline V gene, CDR1 is SGDLS and CDR2 is YYNGEE. The CDR3 runs 15 residues. The CDR3: CASSVTAGDHNEQFF. The DNA of the CDR3 is TGTGCCAGCAGCGTTACGGCGGGGGACCACAATGAGCAGTTCTTC.

This clone was seen a single time. This sequence joins TRBV11-2 and TRBJ1-4; 7 bases fit TRBD1. V trimming: 3 bases; J trimming: 5 bases; junction bases outside the gene matches: 15. CDR1 is SGHAT, CDR2 FQNNGV, per germline. The CDR3 has 18 residues. The CDR3 coding sequence is TGTGCCAGCAGCTTCCACCGGCTGGACAGGAACCCAAATGAAAAACTGTTTTTT. Translating gives CASSFHRLDRNPNEKLFF. The full variable domain, in which reference TRBV11-2 and TRBJ1-4 provide the parts outside the CDR3, is EAGVAQSPRYKIIEKRQSVAFWCNPISGHATLYWYQQILGQGPKLLIQFQNNGVVDDSQLPKDRFSAERLKGVDSTLKIQPAKLEDSAVYLCASSFHRLDRNPNEKLFFGSGTQLSVL.

The chain carries TRBV13 and TRBJ1-2; perhaps TRBD1 as D (5 bases). Germline CDR1 reads PRHDT; CDR2 reads FYEKMQ (reference sequence). V gave up 4 bases and J gave up 6 bases, with 15 bases separating them. The CDR3 length is 14 residues. CDR3 in amino acids: CASSSPRTGDGYTF. In DNA, the CDR3 is TGTGCCAGCAGCTCCCCGAGGACGGGGGATGGCTACACCTTC.